This T cell receptor beta chain is drawn from a study of T cells in Graves' hyperthyroidism and ophthalmopathy. About the study: Peripheral blood was taken when the disease was first diagnosed, before any treatment began.

A remark on this clonotype: The target antigen is unknown.

Study results and caveats: The majority of expanded thyroid clonotypes above 0.001 also appeared in blood.

V gave up 2 bases and J gave up 6 bases; unmatched junction bases: 4. This CDR3 contains 13 residues. CDR1 and CDR2 (germline): MNHNS, SASEGT. TCR beta CDR3 sequences were amplified from RNA transcripts. HTBI primers were employed in a first-round RT-PCR of the TCR CDR3. TCRdb recomputed calls from the multiplex PCR reads with MiXCR, one row per CDR3 protein. The table shows under 400,000 distinct CDR3 sequences, with roughly 15% occurring only once. The source is a woman in her sixties or seventies with Graves' ophthalmopathy. The V call is TRBV6-1, the J call TRBJ2-7, with 7 bases identical to TRBD1. Sequenced sample: blood. CDR3 coding DNA: TGTGCCAGCAGTGAATTACAGGGGAGCGAGCAGTACTTC. Protein product: CASSELQGSEQYF.